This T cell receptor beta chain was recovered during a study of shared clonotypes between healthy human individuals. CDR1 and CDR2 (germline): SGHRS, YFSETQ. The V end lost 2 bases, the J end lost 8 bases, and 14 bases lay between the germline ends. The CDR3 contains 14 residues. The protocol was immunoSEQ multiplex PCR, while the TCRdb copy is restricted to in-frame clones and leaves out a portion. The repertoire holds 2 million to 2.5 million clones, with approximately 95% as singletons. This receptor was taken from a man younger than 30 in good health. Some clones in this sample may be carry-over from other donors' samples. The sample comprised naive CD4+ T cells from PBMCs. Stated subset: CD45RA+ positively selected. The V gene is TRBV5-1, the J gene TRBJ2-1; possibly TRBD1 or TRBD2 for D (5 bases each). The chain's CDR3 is CASSFTGGGYEQFF. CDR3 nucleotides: TGCGCCAGCAGCTTCACAGGAGGAGGCTATGAGCAGTTCTTC. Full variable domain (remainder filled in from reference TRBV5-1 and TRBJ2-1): KAGVTQTPRYLIKTRGQQVTLSCSPISGHRSVSWYQQTPGQGLQFLFEYFSETQRNKGNFPGRFSGRQFSNSRSEMNVSTLELGDSALYLCASSFTGGGYEQFFGPGTRLTVL.